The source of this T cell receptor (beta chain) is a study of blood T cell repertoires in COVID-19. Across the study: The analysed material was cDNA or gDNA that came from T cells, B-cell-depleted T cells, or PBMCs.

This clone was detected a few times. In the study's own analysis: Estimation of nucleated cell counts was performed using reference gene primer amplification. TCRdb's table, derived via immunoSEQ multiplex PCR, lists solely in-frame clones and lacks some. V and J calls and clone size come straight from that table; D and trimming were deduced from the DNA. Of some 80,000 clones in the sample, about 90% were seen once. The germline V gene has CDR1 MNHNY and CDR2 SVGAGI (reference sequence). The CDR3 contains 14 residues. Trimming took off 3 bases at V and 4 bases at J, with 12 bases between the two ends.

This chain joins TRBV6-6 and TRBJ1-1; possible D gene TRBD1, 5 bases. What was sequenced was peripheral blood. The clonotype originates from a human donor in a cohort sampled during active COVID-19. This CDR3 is CASSYAGVSTEAFF. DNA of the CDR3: TGTGCCAGCAGTTATGCGGGGGTGTCCACTGAAGCTTTCTTT.